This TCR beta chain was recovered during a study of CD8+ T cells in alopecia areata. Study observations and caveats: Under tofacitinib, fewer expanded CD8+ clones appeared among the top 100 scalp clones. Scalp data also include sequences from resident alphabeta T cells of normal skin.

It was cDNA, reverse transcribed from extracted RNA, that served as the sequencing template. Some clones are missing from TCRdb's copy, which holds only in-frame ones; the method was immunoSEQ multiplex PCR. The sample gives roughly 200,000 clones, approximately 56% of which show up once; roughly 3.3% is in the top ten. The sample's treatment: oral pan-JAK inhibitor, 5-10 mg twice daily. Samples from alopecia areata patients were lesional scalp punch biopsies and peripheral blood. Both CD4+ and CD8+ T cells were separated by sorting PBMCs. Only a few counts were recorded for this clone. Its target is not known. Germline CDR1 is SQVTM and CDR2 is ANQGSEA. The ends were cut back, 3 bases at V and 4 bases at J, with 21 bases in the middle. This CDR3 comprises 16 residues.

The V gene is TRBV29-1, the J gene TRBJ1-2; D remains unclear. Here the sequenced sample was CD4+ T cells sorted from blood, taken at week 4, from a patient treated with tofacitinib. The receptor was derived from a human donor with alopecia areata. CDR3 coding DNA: TGCAGCGTTGAGCCCCGGGAGTCCCGCGCCTTCTATGGCTACACCTTC. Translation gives CSVEPRESRAFYGYTF.